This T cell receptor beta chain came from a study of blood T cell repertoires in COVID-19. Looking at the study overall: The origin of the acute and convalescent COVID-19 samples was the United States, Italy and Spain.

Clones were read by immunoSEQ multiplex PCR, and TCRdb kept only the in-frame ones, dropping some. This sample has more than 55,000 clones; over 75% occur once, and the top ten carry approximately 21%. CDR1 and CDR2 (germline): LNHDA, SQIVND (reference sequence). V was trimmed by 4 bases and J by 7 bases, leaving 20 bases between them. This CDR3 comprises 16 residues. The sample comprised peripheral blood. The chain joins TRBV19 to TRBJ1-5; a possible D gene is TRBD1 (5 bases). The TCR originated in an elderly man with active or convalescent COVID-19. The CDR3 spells CASSTHGGIRGQPQHF. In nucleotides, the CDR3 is TGTGCCAGTAGTACCCACGGGGGGATTAGAGGACAGCCCCAGCATTTT.